One sample yielded the 18 T cell receptor beta chains listed below, sequenced in a study of blood T cells in healthy people across ages. A second about 6 to 12 cycle PCR used barcoded and J-beta primers. Via MiXCR, TCRdb re-called the 5' RACE reads, giving one row per CDR3 protein. The table records 780,000 or so distinct CDR3 sequences, 40% to 65% of them present only once. The sample consisted of blood. All receptors derive from a man at least 80 years old in good health.

The V call is TRBV5-1, the J call TRBJ1-1; a weak D match, TRBD1 (6 bases). Germline V gene sequence: CDR1 SGHRS, CDR2 YFSETQ. The V end was cut by 2 bases, the J end by 1 base, with 15 bases between. This CDR3 has 16 amino acids. This chain's CDR3 is CASSFDRNLGNTEAFF. The CDR3 bases are TGCGCCAGCAGCTTCGACAGGAACCTAGGGAACACTGAAGCTTTCTTT.

The V call is TRBV9, the J call TRBJ1-2, with a tentative D call TRBD1 (5 bases). Germline V gene data show CDR1 as SGDLS and CDR2 as YYNGEE. V lost 6 bases, J lost 4 bases, and 22 bases lay in between. CDR3 size: 16 residues. CDR3 in amino acids: CASTDSPGMESYGYTF. The CDR3 DNA reads as TGTGCCAGCACCGACAGCCCCGGGATGGAAAGCTATGGCTACACCTTC.

This clonotype came up a few times. This sequence joins TRBV12-5 and TRBJ1-2; a weak D match, TRBD1 (6 bases). V was shortened by 6 bases and J by 5 bases, with 13 bases between the two germline ends. This CDR3 spans 13 amino acids. Germline V gene lookup returns CDR1 LGHNT and CDR2 FRNRAP. In nucleotides, the CDR3 is TGTGCTAGTGGGGCGGACAGCTCTTATGGCTACACCTTC. Amino acids: CASGADSSYGYTF.

The genes are TRBV7-2 and TRBJ2-5; 15 bases line up with TRBD2. The CDR3 loop spans 19 amino acids. Germline CDR1 reads SGHTA; CDR2 reads FQGNSA. With 4 bases clipped from V and 1 base from J, the junction kept 10 bases outside the gene matches. In DNA form, the CDR3 reads TGTGCCAGCAGCTCCTCTCGGACTAGCGGGAGGGCCCCCCAAGAGACCCAGTACTTC. It yields the protein CASSSSRTSGRAPQETQYF.

This clonotype occurred once. The CDR3 protein is CASSGDGETQYF. CDR3 in DNA: TGTGCCAGCAGCGGGGACGGGGAGACCCAGTACTTC. The gene calls are TRBV9 and TRBJ2-5; D possibly uses TRBD1 or TRBD2 (5 bases each). Between the trimmed V and J ends, which lost 3 bases and 5 bases, there was a span of 8 bases. The CDR3 contains 12 residues. Germline lookup yields CDR1 SGDLS and CDR2 YYNGEE.

This sequence joins TRBV20-1 and TRBJ2-7; the match to TRBD1 covers 7 bases. From germline, CDR1 is DFQATT and CDR2 SNEGSKA (reference sequence). This CDR3 contains 15 residues. V dropped 3 bases and J dropped 5; count of bases not matched to a gene: 13. In nucleotides, the CDR3 is TGCAGTGCTAGGGAACCGGGACAGTCGACGGACGAGCAGTACTTC. This translates into CSAREPGQSTDEQYF.

This chain joins TRBV20-1 and TRBJ2-7; D is ambiguous. Germline loops: CDR1 DFQATT, CDR2 SNEGSKA (reference sequence). This CDR3 has 14 residues. Trimming removed 0 bases from V and 6 bases from J, with 15 bases in between. The CDR3, as DNA: TGCAGTGCTAGAGAAGTTCCGGTTCCAAGCGAGCAGTACTTC. It yields the protein CSAREVPVPSEQYF.

The chain is built from TRBV20-1 and TRBJ2-5; 7 nucleotides line up with TRBD1. The J segment lost 2 bases and the V segment lost 4 bases, leaving 13 bases of the junction unmatched. This CDR3 spans 16 amino acids. The germline V gene has CDR1 DFQATT and CDR2 SNEGSKA (reference sequence). As DNA, the CDR3 is TGCAGTGCTAACCCGTTGAGGAGGACAGGACAAGAGACCCAGTACTTC. Translating it yields CSANPLRRTGQETQYF.

The rearrangement uses TRBV10-3 and TRBJ1-1, with D maybe TRBD1 (5 bases). This CDR3 has 13 amino acids. Trimming shortened V by 10 bases and J by 7 bases, and 19 bases separated the two germline ends. Germline CDR1 and CDR2: ENHRY and SYGVKD. CDR3 sequence: CATSGGRYNEAFF. CDR3 DNA: TGTGCCACGTCGGGGGGAAGGTACAATGAAGCTTTCTTT.

V gene TRBV21-1 combines with J gene TRBJ2-3. TRBV21-1 is a pseudogene locus. The CDR3 consists of 14 residues. CDR3 nucleotides: TGTGCCAGCAGCACCCGACATTGCACAGATACGCAGTATTTT. It encodes CASSTRHCTDTQYF.

The table lists this clonotype with a few counts. The chain uses TRBV7-2 and TRBJ1-5, with 7 nucleotides matching TRBD1. Losses at the gene ends were 5 bases for V and 7 bases for J; bases not matched to a gene: 8. Germline V gene lookup returns CDR1 SGHTA and CDR2 FQGNSA. The CDR3 sequence is 14 residues long. CDR3 protein: CASSVTGLGQPQHF. In DNA form, the CDR3 reads TGTGCCAGCAGCGTGACAGGGCTTGGGCAGCCCCAGCATTTT.

This clonotype appeared many times. The chain combines TRBV29-1 with TRBJ1-2; D possibly corresponds to TRBD1 (5 bases). The CDR3 is made up of 13 amino acids. The ends were cut back, 0 bases at V and 8 bases at J, with 13 bases in the middle. CDR1 and CDR2 (germline): SQVTM, ANQGSEA. The CDR3 DNA follows: TGCAGCGTTGAAGATCGCGGGGCTAAAGGCTACACCTTC. Translating it yields CSVEDRGAKGYTF. The variable domain in full, with the rest retrieved from reference TRBV29-1 and TRBJ1-2, is SAVISQKPSRDICQRGTSLTIQCQVDSQVTMMFWYRQQPGQSLTLIATANQGSEATYESGFVIDKFPISRPNLTFSTLTVSNMSPEDSSIYLCSVEDRGAKGYTFGSGTRLTVV.

J is TRBJ2-3 and V is TRBV7-2; 10 nucleotides line up with TRBD2. From germline, CDR1 is SGHTA and CDR2 FQGNSA. The CDR3 contains 15 residues. The junction had 6 bases not matched to a gene; V was cut back by 5 bases and J by 4 bases. In DNA form, the CDR3 reads TGTGCCAGCAGCCGCCGGACTAGCGGAGCAGATACGCAGTATTTT. Residues: CASSRRTSGADTQYF. The variable domain in full, completed from reference TRBV7-2 and TRBJ2-3, reads GAGVSQSPSNKVTEKGKDVELRCDPISGHTALYWYRQSLGQGLEFLIYFQGNSAPDKSGLPSDRFSAERTGGSVSTLTIQRTQQEDSAVYLCASSRRTSGADTQYFGPGTRLTVL.

The genes are TRBV6-5 and TRBJ2-3; 9 bases fit TRBD2. Germline assignment: CDR1 MNHEY and CDR2 SVGAGI. The CDR3 has 15 residues. J lost 6 bases, V lost 6 bases, and 10 bases had no gene match. The CDR3 sequence is CASSRLAARGDTQYF. DNA of the CDR3: TGTGCCAGCAGCCGACTAGCGGCTAGGGGGGATACGCAGTATTTT.

In this sample, this clonotype turned up a few times. V and J are TRBV12-3 or TRBV12-4 and TRBJ2-1; D gene unclear. The CDR3 loop spans 16 amino acids. Trimming removed 1 base from V and 0 bases from J, with 10 bases in between. CDR3 sequence reads: CASSLGVLSSYNEQFF. CDR3 coding DNA: TGTGCCAGCAGTTTAGGGGTCCTGAGCTCCTACAATGAGCAGTTCTTC.

The sample holds a few counts of this clonotype. CDR3 sequence: CASSYGTYTEAFF. The CDR3 DNA sequence: TGTGCCAGCAGCTACGGGACTTACACTGAAGCTTTCTTT. This sequence joins TRBV7-2 and TRBJ1-1; weak D call: TRBD1 (5 bases). The CDR3 extends over 13 amino acids. V lost 4 bases, J lost 3 bases, and 9 bases lay in between. Germline V lookup: CDR1 SGHTA, CDR2 FQGNSA.

The table lists this clonotype with a few counts. This chain joins TRBV6-2 or TRBV6-3 and TRBJ1-2; 10 nucleotides align to TRBD1. V gave up 6 bases and J gave up 4 bases; unmatched junction bases: 8. The CDR3 extends over 15 amino acids. The germline CDR1 and CDR2 sequences are MNHEY and SVGEGT. CDR3 region: CASRRTTGGTYGYTF. The CDR3 DNA is TGTGCCAGCAGACGCACGACAGGGGGCACCTATGGCTACACCTTC.

This clonotype was seen at least ten times. The V call is TRBV24-1, the J call TRBJ2-1; 10 bases map to TRBD2. Trimming cost V 6 bases and J 4 bases; bases outside gene matches: 14. This CDR3 is built from 18 residues. Germline V gene data show CDR1 as KGHDR and CDR2 as SFDVKD. CDR3 nucleotides: TGTGCCACCAGTCATCCTTTTTCTCTTAGCGGGAGGTACAATGAGCAGTTCTTC. Translation: CATSHPFSLSGRYNEQFF.